Described below is a single T cell receptor beta chain sequence and its context. Its specificity is unknown. This record comes from a study of T cells expressing NK-cell markers. The study, taken as a whole, reports: Dominant NKG2C+ clonotypes accounted for about 1.0-8% of CD8+ T cells in about six donors.

The CDR3 runs 15 residues. Scientists made TCR beta cDNA using 5'RACE template switching with UMIs. No DNA is given; TCRdb re-called the 5' RACE reads and lists each CDR3 protein once. The repertoire table contains about 540,000 distinct CDR3 sequences. The origin of this receptor is a man aged 18 to 35 in good health. The material sequenced was blood T cells: a sorted CD56 or NKG2C T cell subset, CD4+ or CD8+ T cells, or bulk PBMC T cells (not recorded which). V is TRBV12-3 or TRBV12-4 and J is TRBJ2-1; the TRBD2 assignment by TCRdb is unverifiable without DNA. CDR3 sequence: CASSLGTSGRGEQFF.